Listed below are T cell receptor beta chains from one sample, sequenced in a study of T cell responses to AZD1222 COVID-19 vaccine. TCRdb's table, derived via immunoSEQ multiplex PCR, lists solely in-frame clones and lacks some. In the table there are around 100,000 clones, about nine tenths of which are singletons. Sequenced material: peripheral blood, taken on day 0 of AZD1222 vaccination. The receptors were sampled from an adult in good health. Each CDR3 is given with its conserved first and last residue. Each record gives: V gene, clone size, D gene, J gene, CDR3 protein, CDR3 DNA. D genes are given only for firm matches. Part of the rows lack a size; the others show once, few, many or a class for expanded clones.

v_gene: TRBV6-1; abundance: -; d_gene: -; j_gene: TRBJ1-1; CDR3aa: CASSEGTDRALSSNTEAFF; CDR3nt: TGTGCCAGCAGTGAGGGGACGGACAGAGCTCTATCCTCGAACACTGAAGCTTTCTTT
v_gene: TRBV27; abundance: -; d_gene: -; j_gene: TRBJ2-7; CDR3aa: CASSPQGPYEQYF; CDR3nt: TGTGCCAGCAGTCCTCAGGGGCCCTACGAGCAGTACTTC
v_gene: TRBV11-2; abundance: once; d_gene: TRBD2; j_gene: TRBJ2-2; CDR3aa: CASHRTSGRLTNTGELFF; CDR3nt: TGTGCCAGCCACCGGACTAGCGGGAGGTTAACGAACACCGGGGAGCTGTTTTTT
v_gene: TRBV19; abundance: once; d_gene: -; j_gene: TRBJ2-5; CDR3aa: CASSIVWQGIETQYF; CDR3nt: TGTGCCAGTAGTATAGTGTGGCAGGGGATCGAGACCCAGTACTTC
v_gene: TRBV6-1; abundance: once; d_gene: -; j_gene: TRBJ1-3; CDR3aa: CASSEAPGQMGTIYF; CDR3nt: TGTGCCAGCAGTGAAGCACCGGGACAAATGGGCACCATATATTTT
v_gene: TRBV28; abundance: -; d_gene: -; j_gene: TRBJ1-5; CDR3aa: CASSRGGGNQPQHF; CDR3nt: TGTGCCAGCAGTCGGGGTGGGGGCAATCAGCCCCAGCATTTT
v_gene: TRBV5-1; abundance: -; d_gene: -; j_gene: TRBJ2-1; CDR3aa: CASSTQTESNEQFF; CDR3nt: TGCGCCAGCAGCACCCAGACGGAGAGCAATGAGCAGTTCTTC
v_gene: TRBV28; abundance: -; d_gene: -; j_gene: TRBJ2-5; CDR3aa: CASSLGGGRWETQYF; CDR3nt: TGTGCCAGCAGTTTGGGAGGGGGCCGGTGGGAGACCCAGTACTTC
v_gene: TRBV18; abundance: -; d_gene: TRBD1; j_gene: TRBJ2-7; CDR3aa: CASSPQTGLYEQYF; CDR3nt: TGTGCCAGCTCACCCCAGACAGGGCTCTACGAGCAGTACTTC
v_gene: TRBV10-1; abundance: few; d_gene: -; j_gene: TRBJ2-7; CDR3aa: CASLRSSYEQYF; CDR3nt: TGCGCCAGCCTTCGTAGCTCCTACGAGCAGTACTTC
v_gene: TRBV2; abundance: -; d_gene: TRBD1; j_gene: TRBJ1-5; CDR3aa: CASSGQGINQPQHF; CDR3nt: TGTGCCAGCAGTGGACAGGGGATCAATCAGCCCCAGCATTTT